The sequence of this T cell receptor beta chain was determined in a study of glioma-infiltrating T cells. The iRepertoire nested amplicon-rescue multiplex PCR amplified TCR alpha and beta CDR3s from RNA. TCRdb processed the multiplex PCR reads anew with MiXCR; each CDR3 protein has one entry. This sample yields 100,000 to 150,000 distinct CDR3 sequences, of which roughly 24% are seen a single time; about 15% belongs to the top ten. Germline lookup yields CDR1 MNHNS and CDR2 SASEGT. There are 15 residues in the CDR3. The ends were cut back, 6 bases at V and 2 bases at J, with 14 bases in the middle. This clonotype was counted many times.

Sequenced material: glioma tissue, nonneoplastic brain tissue, or PBMCs (not recorded which). This sequence was found in a human donor with low-grade glioma or glioblastoma, undergoing nonglioma brain surgery, or in good health (not recorded which). The J gene is TRBJ2-1, the V gene TRBV6-1; D unresolved. The CDR3, as DNA: TGTGCCAGCAGCCCTCTGGTGGTCGCCTACAATGAGCAGTTCTTC. As protein: CASSPLVVAYNEQFF.